This T cell receptor beta chain was retrieved from a study of blood T cell repertoires in COVID-19. About the research overall: The origin of the acute and convalescent COVID-19 samples was the United States, Italy and Spain. T cells, B-cell-depleted T cells, or PBMCs supplied cDNA or gDNA.

The CDR3 has 14 residues. Losses at the gene ends were 0 bases for V and 3 bases for J; bases not matched to a gene: 1. Per germline, CDR1 MNHEY and CDR2 SVGAGI. Repertoires were generated with immunoSEQ multiplex PCR, while TCRdb's copy carries only in-frame clones and drops some. The data hold roughly 350,000 clones, with approximately 89% observed a single time. On this clone: The identical CDR3 is also encoded by other nucleotide sequences in the sample.

The chain combines TRBV6-5 with TRBJ1-2; 7 nucleotides match TRBD1. The clonotype was recovered from a woman in her thirties with COVID-19, enrolled during active disease. Sequencing was performed on peripheral blood. The CDR3 DNA reads TGTGCCAGCAGTTACTCCACAGGGGACTATGGCTACACCTTC. Its translation: CASSYSTGDYGYTF.